The 16 T cell receptor beta chains below all came from one sample that was sequenced in a study of control samples from healthy donors and cancer patients. The method was immunoSEQ multiplex PCR; TCRdb's version includes in-frame clones alone and lacks a portion of them. Of about 100,000 clones listed, more than 85% are singletons. The specimen sequenced was blood. The receptors shown here come from a woman between 50 and 59 years old in good health.

The CDR3 loop is CASSQDRGYNQPQHF. The CDR3 nucleotides read TGCGCCAGCAGCCAAGATAGGGGGTACAATCAGCCCCAGCATTTT. V usage is TRBV4-3 and J usage is TRBJ1-5; possible D gene TRBD1, 6 bases. Trimming cost V 0 bases and J 3 bases, with 9 bases left between them. The length of the CDR3 is 15 residues. Germline CDR1 and CDR2: LGHNA and YSLEER.

This chain uses TRBV18 with TRBJ2-5, with no clear D. Deletions cut 3 bases from V and 5 bases from J, with 13 bases between. The CDR3 spans 14 residues. CDR1 is KGHSH, CDR2 LQKENI, per germline. As DNA, the CDR3 is TGTGCCAGCTCACCTCCCCCCTTGTTTGAGACCCAGTACTTC. It encodes CASSPPPLFETQYF.

This chain connects TRBV5-1 to TRBJ1-4; no clear D. From germline, CDR1 is SGHRS and CDR2 YFSETQ. The CDR3 has 16 residues. Trimming cost V 0 bases and J 7 bases, with 16 bases left between them. Here the CDR3 DNA reads TGCGCCAGCAGCTTGGCCAAATTCTCAGCGGGTGAAAAACTGTTTTTT. Amino acid sequence: CASSLAKFSAGEKLFF.

The chain joins TRBV7-3 to TRBJ2-3; TRBD2 aligns across 10 bases. The length of the CDR3 is 16 residues. The junction had 5 bases not matched to a gene; V was cut back by 1 base and J by 4 bases. Germline V CDR1 and CDR2: SGHTA, FQGTGA. CDR3 region: CASSLISAGGPDTQYF. CDR3 nucleotide sequence: TGTGCCAGCAGCTTAATATCAGCGGGAGGGCCAGATACGCAGTATTTT.

The V gene is TRBV6-5, the J gene TRBJ1-3; D remains unclear. The V end lost 0 bases, the J end lost 4 bases, and 4 bases lay between the germline ends. The germline gives CDR1 MNHEY, CDR2 SVGAGI. This CDR3 is 13 amino acids long. The CDR3 region is CASSYSNGNTIYF. CDR3 bases: TGTGCCAGCAGTTACTCGAACGGAAACACCATATATTTT.

This clone is a singleton in its sample. V and J are TRBV5-4 and TRBJ2-1, with 7 bases matching TRBD2. The germline gives CDR1 SGHNT, CDR2 YYREEE (reference sequence). V lost 4 bases, J lost 4 bases, and 11 bases stayed unmatched. CDR3 length: 16 residues. The CDR3 coding sequence is TGTGCCAGCAGCGGGAGGGACTCGGGCCGGTACAATGAGCAGTTCTTC. Translation gives CASSGRDSGRYNEQFF.

This chain links TRBV4-2 with TRBJ2-5, with no clear D. The CDR3 runs 15 residues. The V gene's germline CDR1 is LGHNA and CDR2 YNFKEQ. The V end was cut by 1 base, the J end by 7 bases, with 16 bases between. This chain's CDR3 is CASSQGKAEKVTQYF. The CDR3 DNA reads TGTGCCAGCAGCCAAGGAAAGGCAGAGAAAGTGACCCAGTACTTC.

The chain employs TRBV7-2 and TRBJ2-3, with D uncertain. V was pared by 3 bases and J by 2 bases, with 9 bases between. CDR1 is SGHTA and CDR2 is FQGNSA in the germline V gene. This CDR3 comprises 14 residues. This CDR3 is CASSFSSHTDTQYF. Written as DNA, the CDR3 is TGTGCCAGCAGCTTTTCCTCTCACACAGATACGCAGTATTTT.

J is TRBJ2-2 and V is TRBV18, with D unresolved. The CDR3 is 11 residues long. The V gene lost 3 bases and the J gene lost 8 bases, with 4 bases spanning the gap. Germline V gene lookup returns CDR1 KGHSH and CDR2 LQKENI. CDR3 protein: CASSPLGELFF. Written as DNA, the CDR3 is TGTGCCAGCTCACCCCTGGGGGAGCTGTTTTTT.

The chain recombines TRBV4-1 with TRBJ2-1; tentative D call: TRBD2 (6 bases). The CDR3 sequence is 15 residues long. The germline V and J ends were trimmed by 4 bases and 5 bases, with 15 bases remaining between them. CDR1 MGHRA and CDR2 YSYEKL come from the germline V gene. CDR3 DNA: TGCGCCAGCAGCCCCCATTCGATAGCGGACAATGAGCAGTTCTTC. It translates to CASSPHSIADNEQFF.

In the case of this clone: Other DNA sequences within the sample encode an identical CDR3. The chain employs TRBV7-3 and TRBJ1-1; 7 bases are shared with TRBD1. Looked up from germline, CDR1 is SGHTA and CDR2 is FQGTGA. This CDR3 spans 14 amino acids. The V gene end was trimmed by 3 bases and the J gene end by 0 bases; junction bases not matched to a gene: 1. CDR3 sequence: CASSLGQLNTEAFF. The CDR3 nucleotides read TGTGCCAGCAGCTTGGGACAGCTGAACACTGAAGCTTTCTTT.

In this sample, this clone turned up once. J is TRBJ2-3 and V is TRBV7-9; a weak D match, TRBD2 (7 bases). Per the germline V gene, CDR1 is SEHNR and CDR2 is FQNEAQ (reference sequence). This CDR3 region has 16 residues. The germline V and J ends were trimmed by 0 bases and 2 bases, with 12 bases remaining between them. The CDR3 region is CASSLAGGGLTDTQYF. Here the CDR3 DNA reads TGTGCCAGCAGCTTAGCTGGGGGGGGGCTCACAGATACGCAGTATTTT.

The chain carries TRBV20-1 and TRBJ1-2; D unclear. The CDR3 spans 11 residues. Trimming left V 3 bases short and J 2 bases short, with 4 bases between. Germline CDR1 and CDR2: DFQATT and SNEGSKA (reference sequence). The DNA for the CDR3 is TGCAGTGCTAGCAGGAACTATGGCTACACCTTC. Its translation is CSASRNYGYTF.

V gene TRBV24-1 combines with J gene TRBJ1-1, with D uncertain. V was shortened by 5 bases and J by 4 bases, with 4 bases between the two germline ends. CDR3 length equals 11 residues. Germline CDR1 reads KGHDR; CDR2 reads SFDVKD. The chain's CDR3 is CATSGGTEAFF. The CDR3 nucleotides are TGTGCCACCAGTGGGGGCACTGAAGCTTTCTTT.

The chain links TRBV4-1 to TRBJ2-1; D possibly corresponds to TRBD2 (5 bases). CDR3 size: 16 residues. In germline, CDR1 is MGHRA, CDR2 YSYEKL. The germline V and J ends were trimmed by 1 base and 7 bases, with 17 bases remaining between them. The CDR3 loop is CASSQGPGQRANEQFF. CDR3 in DNA: TGCGCCAGCAGCCAAGGACCGGGCCAGAGGGCTAATGAGCAGTTCTTC.

V gene TRBV6-5 combines with J gene TRBJ1-3; no firm D call. CDR1 is MNHEY and CDR2 is SVGAGI in the germline V gene. Trimming pared 5 bases from V and 4 bases from J, leaving 12 bases between. The CDR3 totals 14 residues. CDR3 bases: TGTGCCAGCAGTCGAGGGCGGTACGGAAACACCATATATTTT. It yields the protein CASSRGRYGNTIYF.